These T cell receptor beta chains were read from a single sample in a study of blood T cell repertoires in COVID-19. The table came from immunoSEQ multiplex PCR; TCRdb's copy has only in-frame clones and leaves some out. The sample lists tens of thousands of clones, around 84% occurring once. Sequencing input: peripheral blood. These receptors were collected from a man aged 45-60 years with acute or convalescent COVID-19. Each CDR3 is given without its conserved first and last residue.

TRBJ2-1,TRBV19,ATRLAPRGNEQF
TRBJ1-3,TRBV27,ASSPFGSYSGNTIY
TRBJ2-2,TRBV9,ASSVATGGETGELF
TRBJ1-2,TRBV5-4,ATEGGRGVVGYT
TRBJ2-7,TRBV19,ASSPAGFGEQY
TRBJ2-7,TRBV13,ASSYRTGATYEQY
TRBJ1-5,TRBV30,AWSALDSSQPQH
TRBJ1-1,TRBV18,ASSLNRDTEAF
TRBJ1-2,TRBV27,ASSEGGQNYGYT
TRBJ2-7,TRBV10-3,AISEIRQLTYEQY
TRBJ2-7,TRBV6-2/TRBV6-3,ASSYGEEGYEQY
TRBJ1-5,TRBV7-6,ASSLGQGENQPQH